The clone carrying this T cell receptor beta chain was counted once. The entry originates in a study of blood T cell repertoires in COVID-19. About the study: Samples came from the United States, Italy and Spain, spanning acute and convalescent COVID-19. PBMCs, B-cell-depleted T cells, or T cells provided the cDNA or gDNA that made up the material.

Produced via immunoSEQ multiplex PCR; TCRdb's table is partial and in-frame only. The sample consists of some 220,000 clones, approximately 83% of them appearing once. Germline trimming cut 6 bases from V and 0 bases from J; bases unmatched to any gene: 9. From germline, CDR1 is SQVTM and CDR2 ANQGSEA. The CDR3 has 16 amino acids. The chain has TRBV29-1 and TRBJ1-1; 11 nucleotides align to TRBD1. The sequenced sample consisted of peripheral blood. This clonotype was sampled from a woman aged 30 to 39 who had recovered from COVID-19. Here the CDR3 reads CSVHPGQGVMNTEAFF. CDR3 DNA: TGCAGCGTCCATCCGGGACAGGGGGTCATGAACACTGAAGCTTTCTTT.